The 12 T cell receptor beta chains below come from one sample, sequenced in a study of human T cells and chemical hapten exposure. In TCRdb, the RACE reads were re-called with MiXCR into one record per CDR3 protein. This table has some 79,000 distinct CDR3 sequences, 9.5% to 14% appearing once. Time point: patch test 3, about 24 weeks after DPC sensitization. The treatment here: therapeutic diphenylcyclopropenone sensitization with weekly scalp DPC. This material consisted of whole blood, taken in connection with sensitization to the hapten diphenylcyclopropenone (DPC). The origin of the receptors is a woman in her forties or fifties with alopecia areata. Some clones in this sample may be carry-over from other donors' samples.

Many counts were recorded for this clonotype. The CDR3 DNA follows: TGTGCCAGCAGCCAATTCGGCGGAGGCGGGAGGGCCAGGACTGAGCAGTTCTTC. This translates into CASSQFGGGGRARTEQFF. V usage is TRBV4-2 and J usage is TRBJ2-1, with TRBD2 identical over 9 bases. V dropped 2 bases and J dropped 9; count of bases not matched to a gene: 17. Germline loops: CDR1 LGHNA, CDR2 YNFKEQ. This CDR3 region has 18 residues.

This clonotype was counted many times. This CDR3 reads CASSYPSISGGSYNEQFF. The DNA for the CDR3 is TGTGCCAGCAGTTACCCCTCTATCTCGGGAGGCTCCTACAATGAGCAGTTCTTC. This chain uses TRBV6-2 or TRBV6-3 with TRBJ2-1; 7 bases line up with TRBD2. Germline CDR1 reads MNHEY; CDR2 reads SVGEGT. The V segment lost 2 bases and the J segment 0 bases; nucleotides outside the gene matches: 10. This CDR3 region has 18 residues.

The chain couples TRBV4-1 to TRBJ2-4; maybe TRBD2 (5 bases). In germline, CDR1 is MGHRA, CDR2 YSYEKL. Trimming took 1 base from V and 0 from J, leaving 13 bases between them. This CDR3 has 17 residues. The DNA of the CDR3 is TGCGCCAGCAGCCAAGTTCTCCGGGATCAAGCCAAAAACATTCAGTACTTC. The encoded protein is CASSQVLRDQAKNIQYF.

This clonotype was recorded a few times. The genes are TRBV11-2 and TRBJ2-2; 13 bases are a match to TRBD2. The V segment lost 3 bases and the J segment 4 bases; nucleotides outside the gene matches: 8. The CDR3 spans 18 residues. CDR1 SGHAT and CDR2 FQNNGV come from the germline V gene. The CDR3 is CASSLRLAGGRGTGELFF. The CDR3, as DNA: TGTGCCAGCAGCTTGCGACTAGCGGGAGGCCGGGGCACCGGGGAGCTGTTTTTT. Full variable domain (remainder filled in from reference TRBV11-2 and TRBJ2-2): EAGVAQSPRYKIIEKRQSVAFWCNPISGHATLYWYQQILGQGPKLLIQFQNNGVVDDSQLPKDRFSAERLKGVDSTLKIQPAKLEDSAVYLCASSLRLAGGRGTGELFFGEGSRLTVL.

CDR3 residues: CASSWAGRTDTQYF. The CDR3 DNA sequence: TGTGCCAGCAGTTGGGCAGGACGCACAGATACGCAGTATTTT. This rearrangement joins TRBV12-3 or TRBV12-4 to TRBJ2-3, with unresolved D. V lost 4 bases to trimming and J lost 1 base, with 9 bases between them. The CDR3 covers 14 residues.

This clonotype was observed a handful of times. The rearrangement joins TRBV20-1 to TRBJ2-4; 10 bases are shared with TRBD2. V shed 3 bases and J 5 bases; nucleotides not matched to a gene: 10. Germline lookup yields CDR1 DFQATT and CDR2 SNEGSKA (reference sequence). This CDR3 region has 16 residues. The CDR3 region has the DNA TGCAGTGCTAGGCCCCCAGCGGGAGGGGCCGAAAACATTCAGTACTTC. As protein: CSARPPAGGAENIQYF.

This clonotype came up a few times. The CDR3 sequence: CSVGSGGYEQYF. The CDR3, as DNA: TGCAGCGTTGGTAGCGGAGGTTACGAGCAGTACTTC. This chain uses TRBV29-1 with TRBJ2-7, with D possibly TRBD2 on 6 matching bases. The CDR3 contains 12 residues. Germline-derived CDR1 and CDR2 are SQVTM and ANQGSEA. The V end lost 4 bases, the J end lost 4 bases, and 11 bases lay between the germline ends.

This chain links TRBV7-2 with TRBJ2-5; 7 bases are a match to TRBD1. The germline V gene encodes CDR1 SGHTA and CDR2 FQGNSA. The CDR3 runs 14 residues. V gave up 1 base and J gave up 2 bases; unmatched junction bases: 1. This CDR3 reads CASSLGGQQETQYF. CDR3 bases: TGTGCCAGCAGCTTAGGGGGACAGCAAGAGACCCAGTACTTC.

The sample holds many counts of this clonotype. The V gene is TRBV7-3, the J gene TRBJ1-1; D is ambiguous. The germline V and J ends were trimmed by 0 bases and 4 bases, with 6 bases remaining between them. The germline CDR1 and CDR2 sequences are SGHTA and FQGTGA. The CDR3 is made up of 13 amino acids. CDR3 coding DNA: TGTGCCAGCAGCTTAACCCGGTCCACTGAAGCTTTCTTT. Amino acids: CASSLTRSTEAFF.

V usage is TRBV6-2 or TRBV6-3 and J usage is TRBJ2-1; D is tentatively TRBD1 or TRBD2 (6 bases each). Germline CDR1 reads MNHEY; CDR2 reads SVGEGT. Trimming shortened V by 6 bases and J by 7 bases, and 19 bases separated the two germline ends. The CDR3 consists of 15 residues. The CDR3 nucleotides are TGTGCCAGCAGAGGGGGGCCTAAAGGGGTTAATGAGCAGTTCTTC. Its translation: CASRGGPKGVNEQFF.

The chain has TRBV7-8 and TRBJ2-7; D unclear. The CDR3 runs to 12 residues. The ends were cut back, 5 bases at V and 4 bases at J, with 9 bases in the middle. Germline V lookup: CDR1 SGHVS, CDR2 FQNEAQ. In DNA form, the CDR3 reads TGTGCCAGCAGCCCCCGAAGTTACGAGCAGTACTTC. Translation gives CASSPRSYEQYF.

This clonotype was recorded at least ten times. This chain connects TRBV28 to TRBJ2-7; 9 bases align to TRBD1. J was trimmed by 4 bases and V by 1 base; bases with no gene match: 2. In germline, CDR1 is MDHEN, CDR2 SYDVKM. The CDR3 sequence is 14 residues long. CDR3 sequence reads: CASSLLQGAYEQYF. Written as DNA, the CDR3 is TGTGCCAGCAGTTTATTACAGGGGGCGTACGAGCAGTACTTC.